Below, one T cell receptor (beta chain) is given with its context. Its antigen is not identified. Germline V CDR1 and CDR2: PRHDT, FYEKMQ (reference sequence). The CDR3 totals 14 residues. Trimming took 8 bases from V and 1 from J, leaving 14 bases between them. The data are from a study of OX40 agonist ivuxolimab in advanced cancers. Study observations and caveats: Both CD4+ and CD8+ T cell populations in blood had undergone clonal expansion by week 6 at 0.1 to 3.0 mg/kg.

Sequenced by immunoSEQ multiplex PCR; TCRdb stores in-frame clones only, minus some. The sample shows about 58,000 clones, about 86% of them seen only once. This chain uses TRBV13 with TRBJ1-2; D call uncertain. The sequenced sample was CD4+ or CD8+ T cells sorted from blood, obtained in a trial of the OX40 agonist ivuxolimab. This TCR was recovered from an adult with an advanced solid tumor such as melanoma, head and neck, liver or kidney cancer. CDR3: CASGFDGHNYGYTF. CDR3 nucleotide sequence: TGTGCCAGCGGATTCGACGGGCATAACTATGGCTACACCTTC. The full variable domain, with the rest looked up from reference TRBV13 and TRBJ1-2, is AAGVIQSPRHLIKEKRETATLKCYPIPRHDTVYWYQQGPGQDPQFLISFYEKMQSDKGSIPDRFSAQQFSDYHSELNMSSLELGDSALYFCASGFDGHNYGYTFGSGTRLTVV.